The 23 T cell receptor beta chains below come from one sample, sequenced in a study of T cells in tumors after PD-1 blockade. The data were produced by immunoSEQ multiplex PCR, yet TCRdb's version contains in-frame clones alone and is incomplete. The profile shows about 63,000 clones, around 67% of them singletons. Sequencing was performed on PBMCs, taken after anti-PD-1 treatment. The receptors shown here come from a human donor with basal cell carcinoma.

The V call is TRBV7-6, the J call TRBJ2-2; D gene ambiguous. CDR1 SGHVS and CDR2 FNYEAQ come from the germline V gene. Trimming removed 1 base from V and 1 base from J, with 4 bases in between. The CDR3 is 14 residues long. As DNA, the CDR3 is TGTGCCAGCAGCTTAGTGGGGAACACCGGGGAGCTGTTTTTT. Its protein product is CASSLVGNTGELFF.

Ten or more counts support this clone. The chain uses TRBV4-2 and TRBJ1-3; a weak D match, TRBD1 (5 bases). Germline loops: CDR1 LGHNA, CDR2 YNFKEQ. With 4 bases removed from V and 0 bases from J, the gap between germline ends came to 13 bases. The CDR3 runs 16 residues. Here the CDR3 reads CASSLREGSSGNTIYF. CDR3 in DNA: TGTGCCAGCAGCCTCAGGGAGGGAAGCTCTGGAAACACCATATATTTT.

This clone was counted a few times. The rearrangement uses TRBV18 and TRBJ1-5; D uncertain. Between the trimmed V and J ends, which lost 2 bases and 0 bases, there was a span of 8 bases. The CDR3 contains 15 residues. Germline loops: CDR1 KGHSH, CDR2 LQKENI. The CDR3 protein is CASSPAEYSNQPQHF. Written as DNA, the CDR3 is TGTGCCAGCTCACCAGCGGAATATAGCAATCAGCCCCAGCATTTT.

This clone was observed a single time. The DNA of the CDR3 is TGTGCCAGCAGTGAATTCCGGTCCGGACAGCCTAAAGAGACCCAGTACTTC. As protein: CASSEFRSGQPKETQYF. The V call is TRBV25-1, the J call TRBJ2-5; TRBD1 is a possible D gene (6 bases). V lost 1 base to trimming and J lost 3 bases, with 18 bases between them. Germline CDR1 and CDR2: MGHDK and SYGVNS. The CDR3 has 17 amino acids.

The CDR3 DNA follows: TGTGCCAGCAGCTTGGGAGGGAAGCATCAGCCCCAGCATTTT. Protein sequence: CASSLGGKHQPQHF. The V and J genes are TRBV7-6 and TRBJ1-5; D remains ambiguous. CDR3 length equals 14 residues. V shed 3 bases and J shed 5 bases, with 11 bases lying between them. Germline V CDR1 and CDR2: SGHVS, FNYEAQ.

The chain couples TRBV3-1 (or the pseudogene TRBV3-2) to TRBJ1-3; the D is unclear. The V gene lost 6 bases and the J gene lost 0 bases, with 9 bases spanning the gap. Germline CDR1 reads LGHDT; CDR2 reads YNNKEL (reference sequence). The CDR3 loop spans 14 amino acids. The CDR3 protein is CASSYQYSGNTIYF. The CDR3 DNA is TGTGCCAGCAGTTATCAGTACTCTGGAAACACCATATATTTT.

The chain uses TRBV5-1 and TRBJ2-3; TRBD2 aligns across 10 bases. With 4 bases clipped from V and 0 bases from J, the junction kept 8 bases outside the gene matches. The CDR3 has 17 residues. The V gene's germline CDR1 is SGHRS and CDR2 YFSETQ. Here the CDR3 reads CASSRVSGGPSTDTQYF. The CDR3 nucleotides read TGCGCCAGCAGCCGGGTTAGCGGGGGGCCTAGCACAGATACGCAGTATTTT. The full variable domain, completed using reference TRBV5-1 and TRBJ2-3, is KAGVTQTPRYLIKTRGQQVTLSCSPISGHRSVSWYQQTPGQGLQFLFEYFSETQRNKGNFPGRFSGRQFSNSRSEMNVSTLELGDSALYLCASSRVSGGPSTDTQYFGPGTRLTVL.

The rearrangement joins TRBV2 to TRBJ2-7; 12 nucleotides align to TRBD2. The CDR3 is 15 residues long. Germline-derived CDR1 and CDR2 are SNHLY and FYNNEI. Unmatched junction bases numbered 4, after V lost 4 bases and J lost 3 bases. The DNA of the CDR3 is TGTGCCAGCAGTGGCCTAGCGGGGGGGGACTACGAGCAGTACTTC. It yields the protein CASSGLAGGDYEQYF.

The chain uses TRBV19 and TRBJ2-6, with a tentative D call TRBD1 (6 bases). Per the germline V gene, CDR1 is LNHDA and CDR2 is SQIVND (reference sequence). V dropped 5 bases and J dropped 0 bases, with 8 bases sitting between them. The CDR3 runs to 15 residues. CDR3 region: CASSSDSSGANVLTF. As DNA, the CDR3 is TGTGCCAGTAGTTCGGACAGCTCTGGGGCCAACGTCCTGACTTTC.

V usage is TRBV5-1 and J usage is TRBJ1-3; 8 positions match TRBD1. This CDR3 region has 15 residues. CDR1 and CDR2 (germline): SGHRS, YFSETQ. With V trimmed by 4 bases and J by 4 bases, 7 bases remained unmatched. DNA of the CDR3: TGCGCCAGCAGCGGTTCAGGGGGCCTAGGAAACACCATATATTTT. It yields the protein CASSGSGGLGNTIYF.

This clone has just one count. This rearrangement joins TRBV18 to TRBJ1-1; D remains unclear. The CDR3 is 14 amino acids. Germline V gives CDR1 KGHSH, CDR2 LQKENI. Between the trimmed V and J ends, which lost 3 bases and 4 bases, there was a span of 12 bases. The CDR3 reads CASSPHRDFTEAFF. In DNA, the CDR3 is TGTGCCAGCTCACCGCATAGGGATTTCACTGAAGCTTTCTTT.

This clone was seen a handful of times. The V and J genes are TRBV12-3 or TRBV12-4 and TRBJ1-5; D is ambiguous. The CDR3 loop spans 13 amino acids. Between the trimmed V and J ends, which lost 5 bases and 6 bases, there was a span of 11 bases. The CDR3 nucleotides are TGTGCCAGCAGTACTGGACCCACTCAGCCCCAGCATTTT. Translated: CASSTGPTQPQHF.

The rearrangement joins TRBV27 to TRBJ2-2; D is ambiguous. The V gene lost 6 bases and the J gene lost 0 bases, with 11 bases spanning the gap. This CDR3 comprises 15 residues. From germline, CDR1 is MNHEY and CDR2 SMNVEV (reference sequence). The CDR3 reads CASRPGPTNTGELFF. The CDR3 DNA is TGTGCCAGCAGGCCAGGACCCACGAACACCGGGGAGCTGTTTTTT.

This clone was detected once. This chain uses TRBV7-2 with TRBJ1-4, with D hard to call. The V gene's germline CDR1 is SGHTA and CDR2 FQGNSA. The V end lost 7 bases, the J end lost 5 bases, and 17 bases lay between the germline ends. The CDR3 is 15 residues long. Here the CDR3 DNA reads TGTGCCAGCACCCGGGATGGAAGGCCAAATGAAAAACTGTTTTTT. Protein sequence: CASTRDGRPNEKLFF.

This clone ranks as medium-sized. The chain joins TRBV7-9 to TRBJ1-5; maybe TRBD1 (5 bases). V was pared by 1 base and J by 7 bases, with 11 bases between. Germline V gene sequence: CDR1 SEHNR, CDR2 FQNEAQ (reference sequence). This CDR3 has 14 amino acids. This CDR3 reads CASSLVGPGQPQHF. In nucleotides, the CDR3 is TGTGCCAGCAGCTTAGTCGGGCCAGGGCAGCCCCAGCATTTT.

This clone was counted ten times or more. The DNA of the CDR3 is TGTGCCAGCGCTAATACAGGCTACGAGCAGTACTTC. It specifies CASANTGYEQYF. The chain has TRBV7-8 and TRBJ2-7; D perhaps matches TRBD1 (5 bases). Germline V gene sequence: CDR1 SGHVS, CDR2 FQNEAQ. Trimming took 8 bases from V and 3 from J, leaving 11 bases between them. This CDR3 contains 12 residues.

The gene calls are TRBV5-1 and TRBJ2-3; TRBD2 aligns across 7 bases. Germline V CDR1 and CDR2: SGHRS, YFSETQ. V trimming: 4 bases; J trimming: 2 bases; junction bases outside the gene matches: 7. This CDR3 is built from 15 residues. The CDR3 protein is CASSRGDLDTDTQYF. The DNA of the CDR3 is TGCGCCAGCAGCCGGGGGGACCTCGACACAGATACGCAGTATTTT.

The chain couples TRBV30 to TRBJ2-1, with D possibly being TRBD1 (5 bases). CDR3 length: 14 amino acids. CDR1 GTSNPN and CDR2 SVGIG come from the germline V gene (reference sequence). Trimming shortened V by 0 bases and J by 3 bases, and 9 bases separated the two germline ends. CDR3 region: CAWSVRGLYNEQFF. CDR3 coding DNA: TGTGCCTGGAGTGTAAGGGGCCTCTACAATGAGCAGTTCTTC.

This clone appeared once. This sequence joins TRBV5-1 and TRBJ1-3; 8 nucleotides agree with TRBD1. The CDR3 runs to 17 residues. Germline V lookup: CDR1 SGHRS, CDR2 YFSETQ. The V gene end was trimmed by 0 bases and the J gene end by 3 bases; junction bases not matched to a gene: 8. CDR3 in amino acids: CASSLGETGAHGNTIYF. The CDR3 DNA is TGCGCCAGCAGCTTGGGCGAGACAGGGGCGCATGGAAACACCATATATTTT.

The rearrangement uses TRBV24-1 and TRBJ1-5; the D is unclear. V was cut by 2 bases and J by 0 bases, with 10 bases left in between. The CDR3 runs to 16 residues. CDR1 is KGHDR, CDR2 SFDVKD, per germline. The CDR3 coding sequence is TGTGCCACCAGTGATTCGTCCGACAATAGCAATCAGCCCCAGCATTTT. Translating it yields CATSDSSDNSNQPQHF.

This chain uses TRBV7-2 with TRBJ2-3, with 12 bases matching TRBD2. The V gene's germline CDR1 is SGHTA and CDR2 FQGNSA. After removal of 4 bases from V and 2 bases from J, the junction contained 7 bases not matched to a gene. The CDR3 contains 17 residues. The CDR3 protein is CASSSNGLAGLTDTQYF. CDR3 coding DNA: TGTGCCAGCAGCTCCAATGGACTAGCGGGGCTCACAGATACGCAGTATTTT. The full variable domain, its missing parts supplied by reference TRBV7-2 and TRBJ2-3, is GAGVSQSPSNKVTEKGKDVELRCDPISGHTALYWYRQSLGQGLEFLIYFQGNSAPDKSGLPSDRFSAERTGGSVSTLTIQRTQQEDSAVYLCASSSNGLAGLTDTQYFGPGTRLTVL.

CDR3: CGLATNTEAFF. The CDR3 DNA follows: TGCGGCCTCGCAACGAACACTGAAGCTTTCTTT. The chain has TRBV20-1 and TRBJ1-1; D not certain. Germline CDR1 reads DFQATT; CDR2 reads SNEGSKA (reference sequence). The CDR3 spans 11 residues.

This clone was counted a single time. The DNA for the CDR3 is TGCGCCAGCAGCGGAAGGCTCCCGGGCCAGGGGAGTCACAATGAGCAGTTCTTC. Its protein product is CASSGRLPGQGSHNEQFF. The rearrangement links TRBV4-1 to TRBJ2-1; maybe TRBD1 (6 bases). Trimming shortened V by 5 bases and J by 5 bases, and 25 bases separated the two germline ends. The CDR3 consists of 18 residues. Germline V CDR1 and CDR2: MGHRA, YSYEKL.